This T cell receptor (beta chain) stems from a study of glioma-infiltrating T cells. Regarding the study as a whole: Above-expected tissue-blood divergence occurred in all gliomas, most in low-grade ones.

The CDR3 length is 13 residues. From germline, CDR1 is MNHEY and CDR2 SVGAGI. Using RNA template, CDR3s of TCR alpha and beta were amplified with iRepertoire arm-PCR. Input was about 85-400 ng of tissue mRNA or PBMC total RNA. Via MiXCR, TCRdb re-called the multiplex PCR reads, giving one row per CDR3 protein. The sample has 300,000 to 450,000 distinct CDR3 sequences; 41% are singletons. Comment on this clonotype: The antigen is not known. Being one base from a much bigger clone, this may be a read error.

V usage is TRBV6-5 and J usage is TRBJ2-7; 9 nucleotides agree with TRBD1. This receptor was taken from a human donor with low-grade glioma or glioblastoma, undergoing nonglioma brain surgery, or in good health (not recorded which). Sequencing was carried out using glioma tissue, nonneoplastic brain tissue, or PBMCs (not recorded which). The CDR3 coding sequence is TGTGCCAGCAGCCCCGGGACAGGGAACGAGCTGTACTTC. Translated: CASSPGTGNELYF.